These 23 T cell receptor beta chains originate from one sample sequenced in a study of CD4 T cells in relation to SARS-CoV-2 and coronaviruses. The repertoire was sequenced with immunoSEQ multiplex PCR; TCRdb's copy has only in-frame clones and lacks some. This sample has approximately 41,000 clones, with over 70% found just once. Their recognized antigens are unknown. Sequenced sample: naive CD4+ T cells from PBMCs, cultured in vitro. Regarding subset: naive CD4+ T cells isolated by negative enrichment. The receptors were gathered from an adult with COVID-19.

The chain is built from TRBV3-1 (or the pseudogene TRBV3-2) and TRBJ2-6; 8 bases match TRBD2. The CDR3 is made up of 22 amino acids. V shed 2 bases, J shed 4 bases, and the junction held 22 bases outside the gene matches. CDR1 LGHDT and CDR2 YNNKEL come from the germline V gene (reference sequence). In DNA form, the CDR3 reads TGTGCCAGCAGCCAAACCTATAGCGGGAAAGTTCCCCGGTTTTCCGGGGCCAACGTCCTGACTTTC. It specifies CASSQTYSGKVPRFSGANVLTF.

The CDR3 protein is CASSSLPHGGKDTQYF. DNA of the CDR3: TGCGCCAGCAGCTCCTTGCCCCACGGGGGGAAAGATACGCAGTATTTT. J is TRBJ2-3 and V is TRBV5-1; TRBD2 aligns across 7 bases. After removal of 3 bases from V and 5 bases from J, the junction contained 12 bases not matched to a gene. This CDR3 has 16 residues. The germline V gene encodes CDR1 SGHRS and CDR2 YFSETQ.

Only a few counts were recorded for this clone. J is TRBJ1-1 and V is TRBV6-5, with 7 bases identical to TRBD1. The CDR3 spans 13 residues. CDR1 is MNHEY and CDR2 is SVGAGI in the germline V gene. J was trimmed by 1 base and V by 11 bases; bases with no gene match: 7. CDR3 sequence reads: CAGQRTGNTEAFF. As DNA, the CDR3 is TGTGCCGGCCAGAGGACAGGGAACACTGAAGCTTTCTTT.

This rearrangement joins TRBV7-8 to TRBJ2-1; 12 bases match TRBD2. Per the germline V gene, CDR1 is SGHVS and CDR2 is FQNEAQ. V dropped 5 bases and J dropped 4; count of bases not matched to a gene: 3. CDR3 length: 15 residues. Here the CDR3 DNA reads TGTGCCAGCAGCCCGACTAGCGGGAGATACAATGAGCAGTTCTTC. It translates to CASSPTSGRYNEQFF.

The rearrangement uses TRBV28 and TRBJ2-7; tentatively, D is TRBD2 (5 bases). Trimming took 3 bases from V and 1 from J, leaving 10 bases between them. Germline V CDR1 and CDR2: MDHEN, SYDVKM. CDR3 length: 14 residues. CDR3 in amino acids: CASSFTGVSYEQYF. DNA of the CDR3: TGTGCCAGCAGTTTTACCGGGGTTTCCTACGAGCAGTACTTC.

The chain combines TRBV20-1 with TRBJ1-1; D ambiguous. Germline-derived CDR1 and CDR2 are DFQATT and SNEGSKA (reference sequence). V was clipped by 3 bases and J by 3 bases, with 5 bases between them. The CDR3 extends over 11 amino acids. CDR3 DNA sequence: TGCAGTGCTAGCGGGGACACTGAAGCTTTCTTT. Protein: CSASGDTEAFF.

The V call is TRBV29-1, the J call TRBJ2-1, with TRBD1 identical over 10 bases. This CDR3 contains 13 residues. The germline V gene has CDR1 SQVTM and CDR2 ANQGSEA. With 6 bases clipped from V and 5 bases from J, the junction kept 4 bases outside the gene matches. For the CDR3, the DNA is TGCAGCGTCCGGGACAGGGGACACAATGAGCAGTTCTTC. Protein sequence: CSVRDRGHNEQFF.

The chain is built from TRBV28 and TRBJ1-6, with 7 bases that match TRBD1. V was clipped by 5 bases and J by 6 bases; unmatched bases: 4. The CDR3 extends over 14 amino acids. Per germline, CDR1 MDHEN and CDR2 SYDVKM. The CDR3 here is CASSTGQTNSPLHF. The CDR3 DNA sequence: TGTGCCAGCAGTACGGGACAGACTAATTCACCCCTCCACTTT.

The J gene is TRBJ1-4, the V gene TRBV6-1, with D hard to call. In germline, CDR1 is MNHNS, CDR2 SASEGT. CDR3 size: 15 residues. The V and J ends lost 1 base and 4 bases respectively, with 10 bases between them. In DNA form, the CDR3 reads TGTGCCAGCAGTGAAGGGCACCGAAGTAATGAAAAACTGTTTTTT. Translation gives CASSEGHRSNEKLFF.

CDR3 sequence reads: CASSLGGSKGYEQYF. The CDR3 nucleotides read TGCGCCAGCAGCTTGGGTGGGAGTAAAGGATACGAGCAGTACTTC. The chain combines TRBV5-1 with TRBJ2-7; D possibly corresponds to TRBD2 (5 bases). Germline V CDR1 and CDR2: SGHRS, YFSETQ. This CDR3 comprises 15 residues. Trimming took 0 bases from V and 4 from J, leaving 14 bases between them.

The chain combines TRBV19 with TRBJ1-2, with D uncertain. Trimming cost V 3 bases and J 8 bases, with 16 bases left between them. Germline V gene data show CDR1 as LNHDA and CDR2 as SQIVND (reference sequence). This CDR3 has 14 amino acids. The CDR3 reads CASSIGLSERGYTF. In nucleotides, the CDR3 is TGTGCCAGTAGTATTGGTCTAAGCGAGAGGGGCTACACCTTC.

The chain recombines TRBV28 with TRBJ2-3; 7 nucleotides align to TRBD1. V gave up 8 bases and J gave up 0 bases; unmatched junction bases: 14. The CDR3 runs 17 residues. CDR1 is MDHEN, CDR2 SYDVKM, per germline. CDR3 sequence: CASFPYRGGRSTDTQYF. The CDR3 DNA is TGTGCCAGCTTCCCCTACAGGGGTGGTAGGAGCACAGATACGCAGTATTTT. Looking up the rest from reference TRBV28 and TRBJ2-3 gives the full variable domain: DVKVTQSSRYLVKRTGEKVFLECVQDMDHENMFWYRQDPGLGLRLIYFSYDVKMKEKGDIPEGYSVSREKKERFSLILESASTNQTSMYLCASFPYRGGRSTDTQYFGPGTRLTVL.

The sample holds one count of this clone. The chain carries TRBV19 and TRBJ1-5; TRBD1 might be the D (6 bases). Trimming cost V 3 bases and J 0 bases, with 12 bases left between them. Germline assignment: CDR1 LNHDA and CDR2 SQIVND (reference sequence). The CDR3 has 16 amino acids. The CDR3 loop is CASSIFGRGSNQPQHF. CDR3 coding DNA: TGTGCCAGTAGTATCTTCGGCAGGGGTAGCAATCAGCCCCAGCATTTT.

This chain connects TRBV6-5 to TRBJ2-1; D gene uncertain. V dropped 6 bases and J dropped 6 bases, with 6 bases sitting between them. The CDR3 loop spans 11 amino acids. From germline, CDR1 is MNHEY and CDR2 SVGAGI. The CDR3 DNA follows: TGTGCCAGCAGGAGGATCAATGAGCAGTTCTTC. Protein product: CASRRINEQFF.

The V call is TRBV5-4, the J call TRBJ1-2, with D tentatively TRBD1 (6 bases). CDR3 length: 15 residues. Germline V CDR1 and CDR2: SGHNT, YYREEE (reference sequence). Trimming pared 2 bases from V and 7 bases from J, leaving 18 bases between. Here the CDR3 reads CASSFRGGRLGGYTF. The CDR3 bases are TGTGCCAGCAGCTTTAGGGGGGGGCGATTAGGTGGCTACACCTTC.

The chain uses TRBV28 and TRBJ2-7; no clear D. CDR1 is MDHEN, CDR2 SYDVKM, per germline. The CDR3 has 11 amino acids. V lost 6 bases and J lost 4, with 7 bases in between. The CDR3 loop is CASRKKYEQYF. CDR3 in DNA: TGTGCCAGCAGAAAAAAATACGAGCAGTACTTC.

The chain couples TRBV5-1 to TRBJ1-1; D might be TRBD1 (5 bases). The CDR3 totals 13 residues. In germline, CDR1 is SGHRS, CDR2 YFSETQ. The V and J ends lost 0 bases and 5 bases respectively, with 8 bases between them. The CDR3 protein is CASSLDGGTEAFF. As DNA, the CDR3 is TGCGCCAGCAGCTTGGACGGGGGGACTGAAGCTTTCTTT.

This clone was detected a few times. Compared with germline, one end of the junction differs, possibly owing to a read error. V and J are TRBV5-6 and TRBJ2-6; no definite D call. Per the germline V gene, CDR1 is SGHDT and CDR2 is YYEEEE. This CDR3 is built from 13 residues. CDR3 nucleotide sequence: TGTGCCAGCAGCTTAAGTGGGTCCAACGTCCTGACTTTC. Its protein is CASSLSGSNVLTF.

This clone was detected a few times. The chain recombines TRBV6-5 with TRBJ2-6; perhaps D is TRBD1 or TRBD2 (6 bases each). This CDR3 spans 14 amino acids. Trimming took 11 bases from V and 3 from J, leaving 14 bases between them. Germline V lookup: CDR1 MNHEY, CDR2 SVGAGI. The CDR3 nucleotides read TGTGCCGCCTCGAGGGGGGATGGGGCCAACGTCCTGACTTTC. Translating it yields CAASRGDGANVLTF.

V and J are TRBV9 and TRBJ2-7, with no clear D. V shed 4 bases and J shed 6 bases, with 8 bases lying between them. There are 11 residues in the CDR3. Germline CDR1 reads SGDLS; CDR2 reads YYNGEE. The CDR3 nucleotides read TGTGCCAGCAGCTCCACGGGCGAGCAGTACTTC. It yields the protein CASSSTGEQYF.

This chain connects TRBV11-1 to TRBJ2-7; TRBD2 aligns across 7 bases. Germline lookup yields CDR1 SGHAT and CDR2 FQDESV (reference sequence). The CDR3 contains 15 residues. V dropped 3 bases and J dropped 0; count of bases not matched to a gene: 5. CDR3 DNA sequence: TGTGCCAGCAGCTTCTTCGAGCGGGACTCCTACGAGCAGTACTTC. This codes for CASSFFERDSYEQYF.

This clone was detected a few times. This chain connects TRBV6-8 to TRBJ2-5; tentative D call: TRBD1 (6 bases). Per the germline V gene, CDR1 is MNHGY and CDR2 is SAAAGT. V lost 0 bases and J 1 base, leaving 15 bases between the germline ends. The CDR3 covers 17 residues. The CDR3 coding sequence is TGTGCCAGCAGTTACTCGGGGGCTGCGGAGCGCCAAGAGACCCAGTACTTC. As protein: CASSYSGAAERQETQYF.

The V call is TRBV7-3, the J call TRBJ2-1, with 11 bases that match TRBD1. The CDR3 has 15 residues. Germline CDR1 reads SGHTA; CDR2 reads FQGTGA. V lost 7 bases to trimming and J lost 5 bases; unmatched junction nucleotides: 7. CDR3 nucleotides: TGTGCCAGCACTCAGGGACAGGGGGACCACAATGAGCAGTTCTTC. It encodes CASTQGQGDHNEQFF.